This TCR beta chain is from a study of T-cell reconstitution after alpha-beta-depleted transplantation in children. Unique molecular identifiers were built into the TCRbeta library. TCRdb used MiXCR to reprocess the PCR reads, holding one entry per CDR3 protein. The sample has 440,000 or so distinct CDR3 sequences, 43% seen once. V shed 4 bases, J shed 7 bases, and the junction held 7 bases outside the gene matches. CDR1 is DFQATT, CDR2 SNEGSKA, per germline (reference sequence). The CDR3 has 13 amino acids. The V and J genes are TRBV20-1 and TRBJ2-7; 10 nucleotides line up with TRBD2. The sequence derives from a girl aged 2-10 years with aplastic anemia, due to receive a stem cell transplant. The source material was PBMCs, sampled before TCRalphabeta/CD19-depleted stem cell transplant. CDR3 nucleotide sequence: TGCAGTGCTACGAAGCGGGAGGGGTGGGAGCAGTACTTC. It specifies CSATKREGWEQYF.